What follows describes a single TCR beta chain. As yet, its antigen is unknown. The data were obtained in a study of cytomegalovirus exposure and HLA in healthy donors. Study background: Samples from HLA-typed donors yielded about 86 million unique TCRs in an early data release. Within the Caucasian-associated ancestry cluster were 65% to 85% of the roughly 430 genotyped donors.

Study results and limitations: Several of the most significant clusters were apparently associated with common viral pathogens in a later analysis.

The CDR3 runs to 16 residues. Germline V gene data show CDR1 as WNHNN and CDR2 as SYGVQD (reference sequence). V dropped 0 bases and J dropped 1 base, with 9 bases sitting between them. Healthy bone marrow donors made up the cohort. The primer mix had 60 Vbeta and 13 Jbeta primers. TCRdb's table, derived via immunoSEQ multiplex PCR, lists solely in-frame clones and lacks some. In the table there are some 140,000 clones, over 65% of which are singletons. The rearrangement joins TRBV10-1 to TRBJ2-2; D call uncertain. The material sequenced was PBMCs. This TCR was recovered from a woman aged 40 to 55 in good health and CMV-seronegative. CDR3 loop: CASSESGSLNTGELFF. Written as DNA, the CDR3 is TGCGCCAGCAGTGAGTCCGGGTCTCTGAACACCGGGGAGCTGTTTTTT.